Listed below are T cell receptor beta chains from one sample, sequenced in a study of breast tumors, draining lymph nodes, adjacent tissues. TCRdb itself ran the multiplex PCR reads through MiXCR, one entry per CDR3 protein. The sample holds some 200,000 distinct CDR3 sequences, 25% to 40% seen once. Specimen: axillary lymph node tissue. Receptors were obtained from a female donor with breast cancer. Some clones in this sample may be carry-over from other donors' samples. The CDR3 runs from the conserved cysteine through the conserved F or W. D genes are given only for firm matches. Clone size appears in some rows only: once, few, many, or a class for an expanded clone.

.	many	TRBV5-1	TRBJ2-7	TGCGCCAGCAGCTTGGATGTCAGGGGTTACGAGCAGTACTTC	CASSLDVRGYEQYF
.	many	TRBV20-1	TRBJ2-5	TGCAGTGCCGTTACGGGGGAGACCCAGTACTTC	CSAVTGETQYF
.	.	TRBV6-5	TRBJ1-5	TGTGCCAGCAGTTACTCGATCCGAGGTCAGCCCCAGCATTTT	CASSYSIRGQPQHF
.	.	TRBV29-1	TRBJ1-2	TGCAGCGTTGACAGGGTCGGGGGCTACACCTTC	CSVDRVGGYTF
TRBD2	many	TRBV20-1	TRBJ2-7	TGCAGTGCTAGAGCGAAGACTAGCGGGAGGTACGAGCAGTACTTC	CSARAKTSGRYEQYF
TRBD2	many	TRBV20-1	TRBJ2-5	TGCAGTGCGGCCCGGGGGACCCGGGAGGGAGAGACCCAGTACTTC	CSAARGTREGETQYF
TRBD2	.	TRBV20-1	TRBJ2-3	TGCAGTGCTCCGACTAGCGTGAGGTCTGGGGATACGCAGTATTTT	CSAPTSVRSGDTQYF
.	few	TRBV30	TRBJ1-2	TGTGCCTGGAGCATAGGGGCCCGTTGGGGGGGGGATGGCTACACCTTC	CAWSIGARWGGDGYTF
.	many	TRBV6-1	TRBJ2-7	TGTGCCAGCAGTGACCGGTCCCGAGGCGAGCAGTACTTC	CASSDRSRGEQYF
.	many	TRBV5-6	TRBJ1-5	TGTGCCAGCAGCCGGAGAGGGGCTGATAGCAATCAGCCCCAGCATTTT	CASSRRGADSNQPQHF
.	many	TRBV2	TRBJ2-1	TGTGCCAGCAGTGAACAGTCCCTTAACAATGAGCAGTTCTTC	CASSEQSLNNEQFF
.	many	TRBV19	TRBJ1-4	TGTGCCAGTAGTATGACCGCAACTAATGAAAAACTGTTTTTT	CASSMTATNEKLFF
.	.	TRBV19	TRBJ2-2	TGTGCCAGTAGTATAGGCGGTCCGGTGGAGCTGTTTTTT	CASSIGGPVELFF